This T cell receptor beta chain came from a study of control samples from healthy donors and cancer patients. A note on this clone: One end of the junction does not line up with germline, which may come from a read error.

Germline V CDR1 and CDR2: MNHEY, SMNVEV (reference sequence). The CDR3 sequence is 12 residues long. Method: immunoSEQ multiplex PCR; TCRdb's copy keeps in-frame clones and lacks some. Counted here are tens of thousands of clones, 65% to 80% occurring once; the ten biggest clones make up 15% to 20%. The V call is TRBV27, the J call TRBJ2-7; 8 bases fit TRBD2. The sequence was obtained from a male donor with melanoma. The sequenced sample was formalin-fixed, paraffin-embedded tissue. For the CDR3, the DNA is TGTGCCAGCAGTCCCTCGGGGGGGGGCTTGGACTTC. It is translated as CASSPSGGGLDF.